This record concerns one T cell receptor (beta chain) sequence. Germline CDR1 and CDR2: SQVTM and ANQGSEA. V was cut by 3 bases and J by 1 base, with 8 bases left in between. The CDR3 spans 13 residues. This entry comes from a study of cytomegalovirus exposure and HLA in healthy donors. Primers: 60 Vbeta forward and 13 Jbeta reverse. Measured with immunoSEQ multiplex PCR; TCRdb has only the in-frame clones, and not every one. The table records about 120,000 clones, about 62% of them present only once. The rearrangement uses TRBV29-1 and TRBJ2-3; no definite D call. The source of this sequence is a woman between 35 and 50 years old in good health and CMV-seropositive. Sequences were obtained from PBMCs. The CDR3 sequence is CSVDSRGTDTQYF. In DNA form, the CDR3 reads TGCAGCGTTGATTCCCGCGGCACAGATACGCAGTATTTT.